This T cell receptor beta chain came from a study of blood T cell repertoires in COVID-19. The method was immunoSEQ multiplex PCR; TCRdb's version includes in-frame clones alone and lacks a portion of them. This sample has 87,000 or so clones, with approximately 86% found just once. V lost 3 bases and J lost 7; bases outside the gene matches: 12. This CDR3 is built from 15 residues. The V gene's germline CDR1 is SGHVS and CDR2 FNYEAQ. This sequence was found in a man between 40 and 49 years old with acute or convalescent COVID-19. The sample consisted of peripheral blood. The chain links TRBV7-6 to TRBJ2-7, with TRBD2 matching 7 bases. This CDR3 is CASSLVAGAWGEQYF. The CDR3 DNA reads as TGTGCCAGCAGCTTGGTTGCGGGAGCCTGGGGGGAGCAGTACTTC. The entire variable domain, with the rest obtained from reference TRBV7-6 and TRBJ2-7, is as follows: GAGVSQSPRYKVTKRGQDVALRCDPISGHVSLYWYRQALGQGPEFLTYFNYEAQQDKSGLPNDRFSAERPEGSISTLTIQRTEQRDSAMYRCASSLVAGAWGEQYFGPGTRLTVT.